Listed below are T cell receptor beta chains from one sample, sequenced in a study of sequential checkpoint blockade in melanoma. Only in-frame clones appear in the TCRdb table, and some are missing; sequencing was by immunoSEQ multiplex PCR. The data contain 15,000 to 20,000 clones, around two thirds of them singletons. The material sequenced was CD8+ T cells sorted from blood (inferred from file names), taken from a patient given nivolumab and ipilimumab in sequence. These receptors were taken from a human donor with melanoma. The CDR3 runs from the conserved cysteine through the conserved F or W. The order of the fields is D gene, clone size, V gene, J gene, CDR3 protein, CDR3 DNA. The D gene is left open where the match is weak. Some rows have no size entry. The others give once, few or many, or a class for an expanded clone.

TRBD1	NA	TRBV7-6	TRBJ2-1	CAGGAGGLNEQFF	TGTGCCGGTGGGGCAGGGGGCCTCAATGAGCAGTTCTTC
NA	NA	TRBV6-5	TRBJ1-6	CASSFGQGVDSPLHF	TGTGCCAGCAGTTTTGGGCAGGGCGTAGATTCACCCCTCCACTTT
NA	medium-sized	TRBV7-8	TRBJ1-2	CASSLGRGFYGYTF	TGTGCCAGCAGCTTAGGGAGAGGTTTCTATGGCTACACCTTC
TRBD2	NA	TRBV5-1	TRBJ2-1	CASSLGAASGEFF	TGCGCCAGCAGCTTGGGGGCAGCTAGCGGGGAGTTCTTC
TRBD2	NA	TRBV2	TRBJ2-5	CASASGGAIETQYF	TGTGCCAGCGCGAGCGGGGGGGCCATAGAGACCCAGTACTTC
NA	NA	TRBV5-6	TRBJ1-1	CASSLLVGLEAFF	TGTGCCAGCAGCTTACTAGTGGGGTTGGAAGCTTTCTTT
TRBD1	NA	TRBV28	TRBJ2-7	CASSRTGGASYEQYF	TGTGCCAGCAGTCGGACAGGGGGCGCCTCCTACGAGCAGTACTTC
NA	NA	TRBV19	TRBJ2-2	CASSIASTGELFF	TGTGCCAGTAGTATAGCATCCACCGGGGAGCTGTTTTTT
NA	NA	TRBV5-6	TRBJ1-2	CASSRVPGSLTTRYGYTF	TGTGCCAGCAGCCGGGTTCCCGGGTCTCTCACCACCCGCTATGGCTACACCTTC
NA	few	TRBV11-2	TRBJ2-2	CASSLGAGELFF	TGTGCCAGCAGCTTGGGCGCCGGGGAGCTGTTTTTT
NA	few	TRBV6-6	TRBJ1-3	CASNNLGHLSGNTIYF	TGTGCCAGCAACAACCTCGGACATCTCTCTGGAAACACCATATATTTT
NA	NA	TRBV19	TRBJ1-2	CASSIETQNYGYTF	TGTGCCAGTAGTATTGAGACACAGAACTATGGCTACACCTTC
TRBD2	NA	TRBV9	TRBJ2-7	CASSVASSGAYEQYF	TGTGCCAGCAGCGTGGCCTCCAGCGGGGCCTACGAGCAGTACTTC
NA	NA	TRBV27	TRBJ1-1	CASSPRQNTEAFF	TGTGCCAGCAGTCCCCGACAGAACACTGAAGCTTTCTTT
TRBD2	NA	TRBV11-3	TRBJ2-2	CASSMRRGETGELFF	TGTGCCAGCAGCATGAGGCGGGGGGAGACCGGGGAGCTGTTTTTT
TRBD1	few	TRBV2	TRBJ2-7	CASRDSQGARGYEQYF	TGTGCCAGCAGGGATTCACAGGGGGCGAGGGGTTACGAGCAGTACTTC
TRBD1	few	TRBV29-1	TRBJ2-5	CSARFQGATSETQYF	TGCAGCGCCCGATTCCAGGGGGCAACGTCAGAGACCCAGTACTTC